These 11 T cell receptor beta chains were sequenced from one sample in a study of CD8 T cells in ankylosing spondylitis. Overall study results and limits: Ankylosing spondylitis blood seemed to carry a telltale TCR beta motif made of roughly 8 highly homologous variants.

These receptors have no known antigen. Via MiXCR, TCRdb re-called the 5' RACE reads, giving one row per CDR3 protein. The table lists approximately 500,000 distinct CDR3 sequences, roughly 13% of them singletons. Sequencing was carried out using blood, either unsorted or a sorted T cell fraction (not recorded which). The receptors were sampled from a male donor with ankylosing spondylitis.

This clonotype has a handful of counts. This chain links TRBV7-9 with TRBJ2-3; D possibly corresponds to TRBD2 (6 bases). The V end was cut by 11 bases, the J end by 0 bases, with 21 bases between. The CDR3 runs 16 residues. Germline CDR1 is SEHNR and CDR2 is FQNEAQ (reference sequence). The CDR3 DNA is TGTGCCCTCACCCCGGGACTGTGGGGAAGCACAGATACGCAGTATTTT. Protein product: CALTPGLWGSTDTQYF.

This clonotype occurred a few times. The CDR3 is CASSYEGGDTGELFF. In DNA form, the CDR3 reads TGCGCCAGCAGCTACGAGGGAGGCGACACCGGGGAGCTGTTTTTT. The chain combines TRBV5-1 with TRBJ2-2; D may be TRBD2 (6 bases). Between the trimmed V and J ends, which lost 3 bases and 3 bases, there was a span of 12 bases. The CDR3 covers 15 residues. Looked up from germline, CDR1 is SGHRS and CDR2 is YFSETQ.

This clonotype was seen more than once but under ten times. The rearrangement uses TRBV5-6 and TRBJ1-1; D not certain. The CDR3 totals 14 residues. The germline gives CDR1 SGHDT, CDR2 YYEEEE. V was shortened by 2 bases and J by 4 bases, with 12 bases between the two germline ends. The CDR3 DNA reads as TGTGCCAGCAGCTTAGTTGGATTCGGCACTGAAGCTTTCTTT. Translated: CASSLVGFGTEAFF.

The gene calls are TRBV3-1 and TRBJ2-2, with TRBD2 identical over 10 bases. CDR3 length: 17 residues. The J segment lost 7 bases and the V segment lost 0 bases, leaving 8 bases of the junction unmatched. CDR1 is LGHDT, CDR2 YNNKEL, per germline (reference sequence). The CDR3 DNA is TGTGCCAGCAGCCAAGATTTGAGCGGGAGGGCCCTCGGGGAGCTGTTTTTT. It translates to CASSQDLSGRALGELFF.

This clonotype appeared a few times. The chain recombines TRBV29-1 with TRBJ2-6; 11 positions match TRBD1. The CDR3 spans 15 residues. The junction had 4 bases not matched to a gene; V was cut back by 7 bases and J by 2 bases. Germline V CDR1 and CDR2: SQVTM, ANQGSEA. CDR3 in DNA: TGCAGCGCTGAGGACAGGGGGCCTGGGGCCAACGTCCTGACTTTC. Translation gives CSAEDRGPGANVLTF. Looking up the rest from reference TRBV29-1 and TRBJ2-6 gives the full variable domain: SAVISQKPSRDICQRGTSLTIQCQVDSQVTMMFWYRQQPGQSLTLIATANQGSEATYESGFVIDKFPISRPNLTFSTLTVSNMSPEDSSIYLCSAEDRGPGANVLTFGAGSRLTVL.

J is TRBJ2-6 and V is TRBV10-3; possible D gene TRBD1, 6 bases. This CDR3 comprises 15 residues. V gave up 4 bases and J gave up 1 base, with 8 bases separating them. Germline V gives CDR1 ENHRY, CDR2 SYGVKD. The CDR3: CAISARGSGANVLTF. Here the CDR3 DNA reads TGTGCCATCAGTGCCAGGGGATCTGGGGCCAACGTCCTGACTTTC.

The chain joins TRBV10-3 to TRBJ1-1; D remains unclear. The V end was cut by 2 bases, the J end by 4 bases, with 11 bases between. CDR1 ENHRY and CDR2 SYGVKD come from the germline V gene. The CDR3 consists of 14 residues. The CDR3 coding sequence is TGTGCCATCAGTGAGAATAAAGAGGGCACTGAAGCTTTCTTT. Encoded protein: CAISENKEGTEAFF.

DNA of the CDR3: TGTGCCAGCAGCCCCCAAGCCTACGAGCAGTACTTC. It yields the protein CASSPQAYEQYF. The V and J genes are TRBV7-8 and TRBJ2-7; D is uncertain. Germline-derived CDR1 and CDR2 are SGHVS and FQNEAQ. This CDR3 is built from 12 residues. V gave up 5 bases and J gave up 2 bases, with 7 bases separating them.

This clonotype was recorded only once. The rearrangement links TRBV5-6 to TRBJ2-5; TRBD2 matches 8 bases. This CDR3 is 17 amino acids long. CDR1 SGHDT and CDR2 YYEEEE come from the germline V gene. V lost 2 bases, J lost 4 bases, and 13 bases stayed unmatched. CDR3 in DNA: TGTGCCAGCAGCTTTTGGGCCAGCGGGAGATCCTCAGAGACCCAGTACTTC. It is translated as CASSFWASGRSSETQYF. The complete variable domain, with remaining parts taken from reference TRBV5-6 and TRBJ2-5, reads DAGVTQSPTHLIKTRGQQVTLRCSPKSGHDTVSWYQQALGQGPQFIFQYYEEEERQRGNFPDRFSGHQFPNYSSELNVNALLLGDSALYLCASSFWASGRSSETQYFGPGTRLLVL.

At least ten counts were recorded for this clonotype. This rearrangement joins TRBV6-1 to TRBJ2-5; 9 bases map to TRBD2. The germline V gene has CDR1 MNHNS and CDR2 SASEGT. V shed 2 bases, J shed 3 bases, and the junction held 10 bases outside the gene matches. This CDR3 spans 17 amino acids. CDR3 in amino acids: CASSESRGGGLKETQYF. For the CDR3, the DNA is TGTGCCAGCAGTGAATCACGCGGGGGGGGTTTAAAAGAGACCCAGTACTTC.

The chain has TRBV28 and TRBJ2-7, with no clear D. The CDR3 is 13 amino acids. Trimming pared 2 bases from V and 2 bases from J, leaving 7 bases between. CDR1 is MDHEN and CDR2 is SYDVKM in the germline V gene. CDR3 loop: CASSLPYTYEQYF. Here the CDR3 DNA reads TGTGCCAGCAGTTTACCTTATACCTACGAGCAGTACTTC.